Following are 10 T cell receptor beta chains from one sample sequenced in a study of brain T cells in children with intractable seizures. Repertoires were generated with immunoSEQ multiplex PCR, while TCRdb's copy carries only in-frame clones and drops some. The top ten hold more than 0.3% of the sample, which has about 64,000 clones, more than 95% seen once. Specimen: peripheral blood, collected at surgery. The source is a boy under three years old with focal cortical dysplasia and intractable seizures.

This clone was recorded a few times. This sequence joins TRBV4-2 and TRBJ1-5; 7 bases are shared with TRBD1. Trimming at V came to 1 base and at J to 0 bases, leaving 15 bases not matched to a gene. Germline CDR1 and CDR2: LGHNA and YNFKEQ. The CDR3 loop spans 20 amino acids. The CDR3 region has the DNA TGTGCCAGCAGCCAAGGATACAGGGGAGGGGGCCCTTATAGCAATCAGCCCCAGCATTTT. Protein: CASSQGYRGGGPYSNQPQHF.

This chain links TRBV6-5 with TRBJ1-1, with TRBD1 as a possible D gene (5 bases). CDR3 length equals 14 residues. Germline CDR1 is MNHEY and CDR2 is SVGAGI. The V and J ends lost 7 bases and 5 bases respectively, with 17 bases between them. CDR3 loop: CASKVNQGRTEAFF. CDR3 coding DNA: TGTGCCAGCAAAGTAAACCAGGGTCGGACTGAAGCTTTCTTT.

The rearrangement links TRBV6-2 or TRBV6-3 to TRBJ1-4; TRBD1 aligns across 9 bases. Trimming took 5 bases from V and 5 from J; bases not matched to a gene: 0. The CDR3 loop spans 13 amino acids. Per the germline V gene, CDR1 is MNHEY and CDR2 is SVGEGT. CDR3: CASSGQGNEKLFF. The CDR3 DNA follows: TGTGCCAGCAGTGGACAGGGGAATGAAAAACTGTTTTTT.

This chain links TRBV24-1 with TRBJ2-1, with 8 positions matching TRBD2. With 3 bases clipped from V and 13 bases from J, the junction kept 10 bases outside the gene matches. The CDR3 runs 14 residues. Germline lookup yields CDR1 KGHDR and CDR2 SFDVKD. The CDR3, as DNA: TGTGCCACCAGTGATCCCGGCGATAGCGGGGTCCAGTTCTTC. Amino acid sequence: CATSDPGDSGVQFF.

This clone appeared once. The chain combines TRBV14 with TRBJ1-1; 8 positions match TRBD1. Germline V gene lookup returns CDR1 SGHDN and CDR2 FVKESK. This CDR3 is built from 17 residues. J lost 4 bases, V lost 3 bases, and 13 bases had no gene match. For the CDR3, the DNA is TGTGCCAGCAGCCAGGGGCAGGGGGCTCGGGTCGGCACTGAAGCTTTCTTT. It encodes CASSQGQGARVGTEAFF. The variable domain in full, with the rest retrieved from reference TRBV14 and TRBJ1-1, is EAGVTQFPSHSVIEKGQTVTLRCDPISGHDNLYWYRRVMGKEIKFLLHFVKESKQDESGMPNNRFLAERTGGTYSTLKVQPAELEDSGVYFCASSQGQGARVGTEAFFGQGTRLTVV.

V gene TRBV5-6 combines with J gene TRBJ2-1; D might be TRBD2 (6 bases). V was pared by 3 bases and J by 0 bases, with 10 bases between. Germline CDR1 is SGHDT and CDR2 is YYEEEE. There are 15 residues in the CDR3. The CDR3 region is CASSWRVSSYNEQFF. The CDR3 DNA reads as TGTGCCAGCAGCTGGAGGGTCAGCTCCTACAATGAGCAGTTCTTC.

The chain recombines TRBV12-3 or TRBV12-4 with TRBJ1-4, with no clear D. With 3 bases removed from V and 8 bases from J, the gap between germline ends came to 4 bases. The CDR3 contains 11 residues. CDR3 protein: CASSFGEKLFF. CDR3 nucleotides: TGTGCCAGCAGTTTTGGCGAAAAACTGTTTTTT.

The V and J genes are TRBV24-1 and TRBJ2-2; 12 bases agree with TRBD2. Germline V gene data show CDR1 as KGHDR and CDR2 as SFDVKD. CDR3 length: 17 residues. V trimming: 3 bases; J trimming: 6 bases; junction bases outside the gene matches: 7. The CDR3 nucleotides are TGTGCCACCAGTGATCAGGGACTAGCGGGCGCCCCCGGGGAGCTGTTTTTT. Its translation: CATSDQGLAGAPGELFF.

V is TRBV19 and J is TRBJ2-3; D tentatively fits TRBD1 or TRBD2 (5 bases each). Germline V gene data show CDR1 as LNHDA and CDR2 as SQIVND (reference sequence). V shed 7 bases and J shed 1 base, with 12 bases lying between them. The CDR3 loop spans 14 amino acids. For the CDR3, the DNA is TGTGCCAGTACCCGTGGGGGTCGCACAGATACGCAGTATTTT. Translating gives CASTRGGRTDTQYF.

The chain has TRBV9 and TRBJ1-4; 8 bases align to TRBD1. The trim removed 0 bases at V and 8 bases at J, leaving 6 bases unmatched. The CDR3 extends over 15 amino acids. Germline CDR1 reads SGDLS; CDR2 reads YYNGEE. Here the CDR3 reads CASSVGDRPREKLFF. CDR3 in DNA: TGTGCCAGCAGCGTAGGGGACAGGCCGAGGGAAAAACTGTTTTTT. Full variable domain (outside the CDR3, taken from reference TRBV9 and TRBJ1-4): DSGVTQTPKHLITATGQRVTLRCSPRSGDLSVYWYQQSLDQGLQFLIQYYNGEERAKGNILERFSAQQFPDLHSELNLSSLELGDSALYFCASSVGDRPREKLFFGSGTQLSVL.